This T cell receptor (beta chain) came from a study of technical replicates of blood from a few donors. Clones were sequenced by immunoSEQ multiplex PCR, and TCRdb holds only the in-frame ones, with some missing. Of about 83,000 clones in the sample, just over 95% were seen once. With 4 bases removed from V and 7 bases from J, the gap between germline ends came to 17 bases. Germline V CDR1 and CDR2: SGDLS, YYNGEE. The CDR3 is made up of 14 amino acids. The TCR was taken from a human donor in good health. The sample taken for sequencing was T cells isolated from PBMCs. The gene calls are TRBV9 and TRBJ1-2, with a possible D match to TRBD1 (5 bases). This chain's CDR3 is CASSISEGTRGYTF. DNA for the CDR3: TGTGCCAGCAGCATCTCGGAGGGGACGCGTGGCTACACCTTC.